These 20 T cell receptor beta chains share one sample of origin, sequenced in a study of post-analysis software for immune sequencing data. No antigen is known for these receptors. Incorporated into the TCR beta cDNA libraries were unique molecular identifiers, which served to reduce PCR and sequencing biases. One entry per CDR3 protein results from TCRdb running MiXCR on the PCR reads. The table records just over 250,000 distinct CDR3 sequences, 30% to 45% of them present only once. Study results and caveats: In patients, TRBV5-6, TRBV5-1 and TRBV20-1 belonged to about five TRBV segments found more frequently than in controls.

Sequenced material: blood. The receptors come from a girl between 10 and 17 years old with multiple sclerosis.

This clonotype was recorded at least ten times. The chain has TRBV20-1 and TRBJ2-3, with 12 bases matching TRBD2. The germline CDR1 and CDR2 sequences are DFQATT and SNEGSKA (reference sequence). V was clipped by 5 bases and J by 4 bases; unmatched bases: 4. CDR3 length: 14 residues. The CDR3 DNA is TGCAGTGCTCTAGCGGGAGGGAGCCCAGATACGCAGTATTTT. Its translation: CSALAGGSPDTQYF.

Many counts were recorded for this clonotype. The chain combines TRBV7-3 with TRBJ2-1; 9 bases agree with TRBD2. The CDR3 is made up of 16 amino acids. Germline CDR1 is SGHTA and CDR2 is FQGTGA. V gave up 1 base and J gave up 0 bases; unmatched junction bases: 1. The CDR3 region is CASSLKREASYNEQFF. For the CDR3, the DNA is TGTGCCAGCAGCTTAAAGCGGGAGGCCTCCTACAATGAGCAGTTCTTC.

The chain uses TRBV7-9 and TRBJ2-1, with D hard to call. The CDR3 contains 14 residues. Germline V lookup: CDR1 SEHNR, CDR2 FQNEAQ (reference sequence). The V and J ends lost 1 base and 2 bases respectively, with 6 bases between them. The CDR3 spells CASSLEIAYNEQFF. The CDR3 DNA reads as TGTGCCAGCAGCTTAGAAATTGCCTACAATGAGCAGTTCTTC.

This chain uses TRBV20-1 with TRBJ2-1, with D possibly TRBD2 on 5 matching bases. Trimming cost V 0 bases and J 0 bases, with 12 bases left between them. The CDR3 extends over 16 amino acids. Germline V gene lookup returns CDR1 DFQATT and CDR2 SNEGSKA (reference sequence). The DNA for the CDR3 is TGCAGTGCTAGAGATAAGACACGGGGCTCCTACAATGAGCAGTTCTTC. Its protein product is CSARDKTRGSYNEQFF.

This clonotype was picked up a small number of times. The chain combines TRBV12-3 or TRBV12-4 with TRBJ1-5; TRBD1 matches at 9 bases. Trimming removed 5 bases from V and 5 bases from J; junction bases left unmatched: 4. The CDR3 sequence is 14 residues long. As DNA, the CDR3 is TGTGCCAGCAGTAGACAGGGGGTCCATCAGCCCCAGCATTTT. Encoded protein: CASSRQGVHQPQHF.

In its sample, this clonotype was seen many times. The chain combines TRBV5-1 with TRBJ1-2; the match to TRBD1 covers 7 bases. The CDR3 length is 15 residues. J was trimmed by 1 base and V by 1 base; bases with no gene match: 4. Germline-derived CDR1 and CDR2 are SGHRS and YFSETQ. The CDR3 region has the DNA TGCGCCAGCAGCTTGCGGCAGGGGGGTAACTATGGCTACACCTTC. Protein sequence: CASSLRQGGNYGYTF.

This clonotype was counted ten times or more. The chain's CDR3 is CSAIAWAALAGYTF. The DNA for the CDR3 is TGCAGTGCCATCGCCTGGGCGGCCCTTGCGGGCTACACCTTC. This chain connects TRBV20-1 to TRBJ1-2; no clear D. The CDR3 spans 14 residues. The germline gives CDR1 DFQATT, CDR2 SNEGSKA (reference sequence). V shed 6 bases and J shed 8 bases, with 22 bases lying between them.

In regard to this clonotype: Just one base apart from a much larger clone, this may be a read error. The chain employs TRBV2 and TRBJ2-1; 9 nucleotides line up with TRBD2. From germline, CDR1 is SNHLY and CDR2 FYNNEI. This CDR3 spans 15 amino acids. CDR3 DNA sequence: TGTGCCGGCAGGGGCGGGGGGGCAACCTACAATGAGCAGTTCTTC. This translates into CAGRGGGATYNEQFF.

Here the CDR3 DNA reads TGTGCCAGCAGCTTAGCCGGGATTAGCCCCCGGGATGAGCAGTACTTC. Its translation: CASSLAGISPRDEQYF. The chain carries TRBV7-2 and TRBJ2-1, with D possibly TRBD2 on 5 matching bases. The J call may be in error: the DNA end matches TRBJ2-7 better. Germline CDR1 is SGHTA and CDR2 is FQGNSA. This CDR3 contains 16 residues.

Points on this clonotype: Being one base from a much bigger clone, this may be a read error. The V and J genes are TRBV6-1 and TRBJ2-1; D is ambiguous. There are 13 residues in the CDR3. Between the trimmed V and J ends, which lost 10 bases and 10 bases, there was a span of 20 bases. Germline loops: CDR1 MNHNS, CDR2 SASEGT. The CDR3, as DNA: TGTGCCACTTCCGTGGGATTCTCCTACGAGCAGTTCTTC. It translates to CATSVGFSYEQFF.

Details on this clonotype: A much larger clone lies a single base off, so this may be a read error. The CDR3 DNA follows: TGTACCAGCAGTATCAGGGTATTTGGTAATGAAAAACTGTTTTTT. Its protein is CTSSIRVFGNEKLFF. This chain connects TRBV27 to TRBJ1-4, with D perhaps matching TRBD1 (5 bases). Germline V gene data show CDR1 as MNHEY and CDR2 as SMNVEV (reference sequence). This CDR3 spans 15 amino acids.

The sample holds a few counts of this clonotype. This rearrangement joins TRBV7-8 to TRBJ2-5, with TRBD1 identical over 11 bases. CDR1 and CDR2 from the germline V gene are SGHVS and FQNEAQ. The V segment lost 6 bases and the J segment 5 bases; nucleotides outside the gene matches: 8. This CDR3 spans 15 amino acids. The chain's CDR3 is CASRPRDRGTETQYF. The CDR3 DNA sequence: TGTGCCAGCAGACCCCGGGACAGGGGGACCGAGACCCAGTACTTC.

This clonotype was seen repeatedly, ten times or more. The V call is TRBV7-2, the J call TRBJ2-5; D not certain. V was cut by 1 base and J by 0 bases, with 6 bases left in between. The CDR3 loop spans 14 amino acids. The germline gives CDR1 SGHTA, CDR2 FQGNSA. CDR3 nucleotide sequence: TGTGCCAGCAGCTTAGACCTATACCAAGAGACCCAGTACTTC. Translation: CASSLDLYQETQYF. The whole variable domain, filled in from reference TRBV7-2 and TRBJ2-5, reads GAGVSQSPSNKVTEKGKDVELRCDPISGHTALYWYRQSLGQGLEFLIYFQGNSAPDKSGLPSDRFSAERTGGSVSTLTIQRTQQEDSAVYLCASSLDLYQETQYFGPGTRLLVL.

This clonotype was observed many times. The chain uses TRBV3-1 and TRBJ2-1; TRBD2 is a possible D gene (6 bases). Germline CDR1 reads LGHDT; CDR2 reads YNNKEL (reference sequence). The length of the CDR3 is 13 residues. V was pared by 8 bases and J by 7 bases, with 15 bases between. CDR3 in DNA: TGTGCCAGCCTGGCGGAGGGTATGAATGAGCAGTTCTTC. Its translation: CASLAEGMNEQFF.

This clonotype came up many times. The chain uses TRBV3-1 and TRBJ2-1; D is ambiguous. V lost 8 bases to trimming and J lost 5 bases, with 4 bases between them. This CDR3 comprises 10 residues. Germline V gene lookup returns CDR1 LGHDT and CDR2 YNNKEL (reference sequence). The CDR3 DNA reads TGTGCCAGCGGGGACAATGAGCAGTTCTTC. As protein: CASGDNEQFF.

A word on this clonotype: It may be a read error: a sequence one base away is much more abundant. The CDR3 DNA reads TGCAGTGCTAGGTCAACATGGGAAAAACGGTTTTTT. This codes for CSARSTWEKRFF. This sequence joins TRBV20-1 and TRBJ1-4; no clear D gene. The germline V gene has CDR1 DFQATT and CDR2 SNEGSKA (reference sequence). The CDR3 extends over 12 amino acids.

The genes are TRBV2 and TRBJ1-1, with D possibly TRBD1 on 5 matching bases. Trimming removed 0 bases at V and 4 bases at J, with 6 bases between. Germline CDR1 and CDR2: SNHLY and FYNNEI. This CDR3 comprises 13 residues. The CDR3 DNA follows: TGTGCCAGCAGTGAAGCGAGGGGCACTGAAGCTTTCTTT. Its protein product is CASSEARGTEAFF. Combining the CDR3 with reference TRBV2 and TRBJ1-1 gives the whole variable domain EPEVTQTPSHQVTQMGQEVILRCVPISNHLYFYWYRQILGQKVEFLVSFYNNEISEKSEIFDDQFSVERPDGSNFTLKIRSTKLEDSAMYFCASSEARGTEAFFGQGTRLTVV.

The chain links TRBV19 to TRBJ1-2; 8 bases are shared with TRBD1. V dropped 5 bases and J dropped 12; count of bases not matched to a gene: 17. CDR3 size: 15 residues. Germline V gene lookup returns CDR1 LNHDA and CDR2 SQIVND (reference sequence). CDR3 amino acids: CASSLTTGQGYHHTF. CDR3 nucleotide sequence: TGTGCCAGTAGTCTGACCACCGGACAGGGTTACCACCACACCTTC.

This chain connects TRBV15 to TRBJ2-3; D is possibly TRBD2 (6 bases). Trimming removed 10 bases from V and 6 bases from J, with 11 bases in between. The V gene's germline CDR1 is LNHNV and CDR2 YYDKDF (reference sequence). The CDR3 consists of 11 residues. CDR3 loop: CAILRGDTQYF. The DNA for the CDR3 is TGTGCCATCCTACGGGGGGATACGCAGTATTTT.

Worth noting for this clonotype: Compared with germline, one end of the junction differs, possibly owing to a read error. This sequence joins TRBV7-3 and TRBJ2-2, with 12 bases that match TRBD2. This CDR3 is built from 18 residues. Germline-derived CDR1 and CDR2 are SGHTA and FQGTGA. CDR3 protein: CASSMLAGGPGGTGERFF. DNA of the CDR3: TGTGCCAGCAGCATGCTAGCGGGAGGGCCTGGTGGCACCGGGGAGCGGTTTTTT.